The next 16 T cell receptor beta chains were all read from a single sample in a study of glioma-infiltrating T cells (dated by TCRdb to 2016 to 2017). The instrument was an Illumina MiSeq. The iRepertoire nested amplicon-rescue multiplex PCR (arm-PCR) platform was used to amplify TCR alpha and beta CDR3 regions from RNA. TCRdb cleaned the public reads at Q25 with fastp, built clones with MiXCR and kept in-frame beta chains. CDR3 protein sequences are deduplicated, and each keeps its most common genes and DNA. The sample records about 1,800 distinct CDR3 sequences, around 27% of which are singletons. Together, the top ten hold approximately 33% of the sample. The source material was glioma tissue, nonneoplastic brain tissue, or PBMCs (not recorded which). Receptors originate from a human donor with low-grade glioma or glioblastoma, undergoing nonglioma brain surgery, or in good health (not recorded which).

The sample holds a few counts of this clonotype. CDR3 sequence (DNA): TGTGCCAGCAGCCAAGGAAAAGGACACGAGCAGTACTTC. Residues: CASSQGKGHEQYF. The rearrangement links TRBV3-1 to TRBJ2-7; D is uncertain. V was trimmed by 1 base and J by 5 bases, leaving 9 bases between them. The CDR3 contains 13 residues. Germline lookup yields CDR1 LGHDT and CDR2 YNNKEL (reference sequence).

A few counts support this clonotype. The rearrangement joins TRBV7-2 to TRBJ2-5, with 8 positions matching TRBD1. Germline V gene lookup returns CDR1 SGHTA and CDR2 FQGNSA. This CDR3 comprises 13 residues. The J segment lost 9 bases and the V segment lost 2 bases, leaving 5 bases of the junction unmatched. The CDR3 coding sequence is TGTGCCAGCAGCTTACAACCAGGGGGCTCCCAGTACTTC. Protein sequence: CASSLQPGGSQYF.

About this clonotype: The missing conserved phenylalanine or tryptophan at the end of this CDR3 makes a read error likely. The rearrangement joins TRBV6-1 to TRBJ2-2, with D possibly matching TRBD2 (5 bases). This CDR3 has 16 amino acids. Germline V gene sequence: CDR1 MNHNS, CDR2 SASEGT. V was cut by 0 bases and J by 6 bases, with 14 bases left in between. The CDR3 DNA sequence: TGTGCCAGCAGTGAAGCGATAGGAGGTCACGCCGGGGAGCTGTTTTCT. This encodes CASSEAIGGHAGELFS.

V is TRBV2 and J is TRBJ2-7; D unresolved. The germline V and J ends were trimmed by 5 bases and 7 bases, with 9 bases remaining between them. The CDR3 length is 11 residues. Germline CDR1 and CDR2: SNHLY and FYNNEI. Written as DNA, the CDR3 is TGTGCCAGCAGTTTAACTACGGAGCAGTACTTC. Protein sequence: CASSLTTEQYF.

This clonotype has a handful of counts. The chain joins TRBV4-1 to TRBJ1-1, with 8 bases that match TRBD1. The CDR3 extends over 17 amino acids. Germline CDR1 and CDR2: MGHRA and YSYEKL. With V trimmed by 2 bases and J by 0 bases, 8 bases remained unmatched. The CDR3 nucleotides are TGCGCCAGCAGCCAACTTGTGACAGGGGCCATGAACACTGAAGCTTTCTTT. It is translated as CASSQLVTGAMNTEAFF.

This clonotype is termed medium-sized. The rearrangement joins TRBV28 to TRBJ2-7; TRBD1 matches at 9 bases. Germline V gene sequence: CDR1 MDHEN, CDR2 SYDVKM. The CDR3 totals 16 residues. J gave up 4 bases and V 5 bases, and 12 bases lay outside the gene matches. In DNA, the CDR3 is TGTGCCAGCAGTGGAGGGACAGGGAGTTGGCCTTACGAGCAGTACTTC. This encodes CASSGGTGSWPYEQYF.

This clonotype is judged medium-sized. The rearrangement joins TRBV29-1 to TRBJ1-5; 8 bases are a match to TRBD1. Per germline, CDR1 SQVTM and CDR2 ANQGSEA. The CDR3 covers 14 residues. V was clipped by 4 bases and J by 5 bases; unmatched bases: 7. CDR3 residues: CSVAPDREYQPQHF. CDR3 sequence (DNA): TGCAGCGTTGCCCCGGACAGGGAGTATCAGCCCCAGCATTTT.

The rearrangement uses TRBV5-6 and TRBJ1-2; no clear D gene. This CDR3 region has 12 residues. Trimming left V 5 bases short and J 7 bases short, with 12 bases between. CDR1 is SGHDT, CDR2 YYEEEE, per germline. The CDR3, as DNA: TGTGCCAGCAGGGCTTTCGGGAGTGGCTACACCTTC. Residues: CASRAFGSGYTF.

By sample fraction, this clonotype is medium-sized (0.01 to 0.1%). The chain uses TRBV5-1 and TRBJ1-2, with a tentative D call TRBD1 (5 bases). The CDR3 covers 13 residues. CDR1 is SGHRS, CDR2 YFSETQ, per germline. V was pared by 8 bases and J by 3 bases, with 14 bases between. The CDR3 protein is CASEPGPDYGYTF. The CDR3 DNA reads as TGCGCCAGTGAACCGGGACCGGACTATGGCTACACCTTC.

Of note for this clonotype: A junction end diverges from the germline sequence, so it may reflect a read error. In DNA, the CDR3 is TGTGCCAGTAGTATAGGAGGGGGCGAGGACTATGCCTACACCTTC. It encodes CASSIGGGEDYAYTF. V usage is TRBV19 and J usage is TRBJ1-2, with 7 bases that match TRBD1. The CDR3 extends over 15 amino acids. CDR1 and CDR2 from the germline V gene are LNHDA and SQIVND (reference sequence).

In this sample, this clonotype is medium-sized. The genes are TRBV15 and TRBJ2-7; tentative D call: TRBD2 (5 bases). Between the trimmed V and J ends, which lost 3 bases and 7 bases, there was a span of 22 bases. Germline V gene lookup returns CDR1 LNHNV and CDR2 YYDKDF (reference sequence). This CDR3 contains 16 residues. CDR3 in DNA: TGTGCCACCAGCAGGGATGCCGGGCCCCGGAGGAGGGAGCAGTACTTC. Its translation: CATSRDAGPRRREQYF.

By share, this clonotype counts as medium-sized. The rearrangement links TRBV2 to TRBJ2-3; no reliable D call. This CDR3 has 11 amino acids. V lost 6 bases and J 2 bases, leaving 3 bases between the germline ends. The germline V gene has CDR1 SNHLY and CDR2 FYNNEI. In nucleotides, the CDR3 is TGTGCCAGCAGGGTCACAGATACGCAGTATTTT. Translating gives CASRVTDTQYF.

This clonotype is medium-sized by share. This chain joins TRBV6-1 and TRBJ2-7, with D unresolved. The germline gives CDR1 MNHNS, CDR2 SASEGT. Trimming cost V 7 bases and J 4 bases, with 11 bases left between them. The CDR3 loop spans 12 amino acids. CDR3 nucleotide sequence: TGTGCCAGCAAGACCACCCTATACGAGCAGTACTTC. Translating gives CASKTTLYEQYF.

Regarding this clonotype: An end of the junction differs from the germline gene, which may be a read error. The V call is TRBV7-6, the J call TRBJ1-1; TRBD1 is a possible D gene (6 bases). CDR1 and CDR2 from the germline V gene are SGHVS and FNYEAQ. CDR3 length equals 15 residues. CDR3 nucleotides: TGTGCCGGCAGCAGGGGATTGGACATGAATACTGAAGCTTTCTTT. Protein: CAGSRGLDMNTEAFF.

About this clonotype: A much larger clone sits a single nucleotide away, making a read error possible. V gene TRBV6-6 combines with J gene TRBJ2-7; tentative D call: TRBD1 (6 bases). There are 12 residues in the CDR3. The germline V gene has CDR1 MNHNY and CDR2 SVGAGI (reference sequence). The CDR3 loop reads CSSRKHGTEQYF. The CDR3 DNA reads as TGTTCCAGCAGAAAGCATGGGACAGAGCAGTACTTC.

This clonotype rates as large. The rearrangement joins TRBV4-2 to TRBJ1-6, with 7 bases matching TRBD1. Germline CDR1 LGHNA, CDR2 YNFKEQ. The CDR3 contains 15 residues. Unmatched junction bases numbered 10, after V lost 5 bases and J lost 9 bases. For the CDR3, the DNA is TGTGCCAGCAGCGTAGCCGGGACAGAAGGTTCACCCCTCCACTTT. Translated: CASSVAGTEGSPLHF.